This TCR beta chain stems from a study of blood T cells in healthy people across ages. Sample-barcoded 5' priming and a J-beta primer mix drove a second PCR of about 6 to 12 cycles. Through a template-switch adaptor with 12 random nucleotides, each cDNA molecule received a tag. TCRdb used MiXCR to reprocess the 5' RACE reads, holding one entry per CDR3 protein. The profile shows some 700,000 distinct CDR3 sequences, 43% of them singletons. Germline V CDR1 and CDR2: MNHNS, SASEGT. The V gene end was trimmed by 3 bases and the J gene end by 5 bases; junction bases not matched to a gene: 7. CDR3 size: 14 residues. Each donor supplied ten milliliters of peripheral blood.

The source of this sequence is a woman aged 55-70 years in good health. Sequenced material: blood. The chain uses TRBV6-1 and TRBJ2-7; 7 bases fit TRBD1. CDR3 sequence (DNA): TGTGCCAGCAGTGAGGGCCGACAGGGCAACGAGCAGTACTTC. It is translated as CASSEGRQGNEQYF.